This TCR beta chain is from a study of blood T cell repertoires in COVID-19. This CDR3 comprises 13 residues. CDR1 is MNHEY, CDR2 SMNVEV, per germline (reference sequence). Trimming removed 0 bases from V and 4 bases from J, with 6 bases in between. TCRdb keeps only in-frame clones here, not all; method: immunoSEQ multiplex PCR. The profile shows 140,000 to 150,000 clones, 85% to 90% of them singletons. The chain links TRBV27 to TRBJ1-2; the D is unclear. Sequencing was performed on peripheral blood. This clonotype was sampled from a man aged 50-59 years who had recovered from COVID-19. CDR3 nucleotide sequence: TGTGCCAGCAGTTTATCAGTACTCTATGGCTACACCTTC. It yields the protein CASSLSVLYGYTF.